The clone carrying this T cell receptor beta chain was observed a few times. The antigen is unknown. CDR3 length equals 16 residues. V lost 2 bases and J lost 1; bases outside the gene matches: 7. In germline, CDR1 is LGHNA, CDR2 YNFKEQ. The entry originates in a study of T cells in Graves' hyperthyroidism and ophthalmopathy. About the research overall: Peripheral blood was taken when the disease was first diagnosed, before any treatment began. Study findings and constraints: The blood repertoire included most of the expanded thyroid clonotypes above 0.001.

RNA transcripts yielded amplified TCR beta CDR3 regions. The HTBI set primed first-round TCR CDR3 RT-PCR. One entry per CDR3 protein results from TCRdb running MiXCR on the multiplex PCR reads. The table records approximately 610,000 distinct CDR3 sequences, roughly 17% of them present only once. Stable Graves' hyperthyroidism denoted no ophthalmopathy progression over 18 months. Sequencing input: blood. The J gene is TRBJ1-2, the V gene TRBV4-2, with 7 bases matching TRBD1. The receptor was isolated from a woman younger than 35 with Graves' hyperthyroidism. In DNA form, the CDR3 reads TGTGCCAGCAGCCAAAGAGGAGGGGGCGTTAACTATGGCTACACCTTC. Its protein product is CASSQRGGGVNYGYTF.